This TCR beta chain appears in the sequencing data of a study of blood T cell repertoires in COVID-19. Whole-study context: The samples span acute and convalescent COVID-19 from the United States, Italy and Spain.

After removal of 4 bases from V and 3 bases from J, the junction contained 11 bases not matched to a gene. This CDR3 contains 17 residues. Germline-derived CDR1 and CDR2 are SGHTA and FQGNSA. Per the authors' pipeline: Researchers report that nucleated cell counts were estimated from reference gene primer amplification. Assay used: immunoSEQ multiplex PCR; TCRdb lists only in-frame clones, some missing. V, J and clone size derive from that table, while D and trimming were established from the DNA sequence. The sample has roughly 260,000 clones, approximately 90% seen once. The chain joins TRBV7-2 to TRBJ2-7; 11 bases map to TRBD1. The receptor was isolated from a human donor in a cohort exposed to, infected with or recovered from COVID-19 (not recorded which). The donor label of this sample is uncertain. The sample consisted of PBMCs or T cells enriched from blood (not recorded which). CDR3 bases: TGTGCCAGCAGCTCGCCGAAGTCCGGGACAGGGGGCTACGAGCAGTACTTC. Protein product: CASSSPKSGTGGYEQYF.